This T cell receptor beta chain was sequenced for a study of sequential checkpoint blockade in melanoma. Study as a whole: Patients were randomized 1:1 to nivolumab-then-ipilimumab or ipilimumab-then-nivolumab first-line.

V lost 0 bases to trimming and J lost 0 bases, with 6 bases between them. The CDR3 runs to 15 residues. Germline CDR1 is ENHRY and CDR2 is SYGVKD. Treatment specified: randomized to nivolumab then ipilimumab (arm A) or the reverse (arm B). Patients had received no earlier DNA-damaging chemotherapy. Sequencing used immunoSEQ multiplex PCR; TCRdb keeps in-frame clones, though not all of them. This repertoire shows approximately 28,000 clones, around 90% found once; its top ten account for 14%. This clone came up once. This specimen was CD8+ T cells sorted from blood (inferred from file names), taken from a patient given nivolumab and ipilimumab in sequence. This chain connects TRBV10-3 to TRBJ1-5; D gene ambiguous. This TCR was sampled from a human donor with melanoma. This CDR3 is CAISESGGSNQPQHF. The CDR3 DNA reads TGTGCCATCAGTGAGTCTGGCGGTAGCAATCAGCCCCAGCATTTT.